This is a list of T cell receptor beta chains from one sample in a study of regulatory T cells in long-lasting Graves disease. Using its own MiXCR run on the multiplex PCR reads, TCRdb lists one record per CDR3 protein. The sample lists fewer than 550,000 distinct CDR3 sequences; 20% to 25% were seen once. Sample: peripheral blood mononuclear cells (PBMCs), taken when the disease was refractory, from a patient treated with antithyroid drugs. Receptors were obtained from a female donor with Graves disease. Each CDR3 is given with its conserved first and last residue. A D gene is named only where the DNA matches it firmly. Rows give clone size only sometimes, using once, few, many, or a class for an expanded clone.

J,V,D,size,CDR3,DNA
TRBJ1-1,TRBV5-1,-,many,CASSLRGSDTEAFF,TGCGCCAGCAGCTTGCGAGGGTCGGACACTGAAGCTTTCTTT
TRBJ1-6,TRBV30,-,-,CAWSVLEDSPLHF,TGTGCCTGGAGTGTACTTGAGGATTCACCCCTCCACTTT
TRBJ2-6,TRBV7-9,-,-,CASTSVGVDVLTF,TGTGCCAGCACTAGTGTCGGAGTTGACGTCCTGACTTTC
TRBJ2-7,TRBV7-3,TRBD2,-,CASSLMGLAEFEEQYF,TGTGCCAGCAGCTTAATGGGACTAGCGGAGTTTGAAGAGCAGTACTTC
TRBJ1-1,TRBV5-6,-,few,CASTEPPNTEAFF,TGTGCCAGCACGGAACCACCGAACACTGAAGCTTTCTTT
TRBJ1-6,TRBV3-1,-,-,CASSQGSGGKDSPLHF,TGTGCCAGCAGCCAAGGGTCCGGCGGGAAGGATTCACCCCTCCACTTT
TRBJ2-2,TRBV5-1,-,many,CASSVGTTGELFF,TGCGCCAGCAGCGTAGGCACCACCGGGGAGCTGTTTTTT
TRBJ2-1,TRBV19,-,-,CASKRGSFDEQFF,TGTGCCAGTAAGAGGGGTAGCTTCGATGAGCAGTTCTTC
TRBJ2-7,TRBV7-6,-,many,CASSLNQGFYEQYF,TGTGCCAGCAGCTTAAATCAGGGGTTCTACGAGCAGTACTTC
TRBJ2-7,TRBV13,TRBD1,-,CASSFTGESYEQYF,TGTGCCAGCAGCTTTACAGGGGAATCCTACGAGCAGTACTTC
TRBJ2-7,TRBV20-1,-,-,CSAYGVSSYEQYF,TGCAGTGCCTACGGCGTCAGCTCCTACGAGCAGTACTTC